These 25 T cell receptor beta chains were sequenced from one sample in a study of memory CD4+ T cells and cytomegalovirus serostatus. The sort gate was single viable CD3+CD4+CD8-CD45RO+ cells for memory CD4+ T cells. Some clones are missing from TCRdb's copy, which holds only in-frame ones; the method was immunoSEQ multiplex PCR. The sample has 55,000 to 60,000 clones; approximately 78% are singletons. The sample taken for sequencing was memory CD4+ T cells from blood. These receptors originate from an adult in good health and CMV-seronegative.

The chain has TRBV5-4 and TRBJ2-4, with D perhaps matching TRBD1 or TRBD2 (5 bases each). Trimming took 3 bases from V and 7 from J, leaving 23 bases between them. Germline V gene data show CDR1 as SGHNT and CDR2 as YYREEE (reference sequence). The CDR3 has 17 residues. The CDR3 sequence: CASSSWNLPRGQNIQYF. CDR3 coding DNA: TGTGCCAGCAGCTCCTGGAACCTTCCGAGGGGTCAGAACATTCAGTACTTC.

The rearrangement joins TRBV7-8 to TRBJ1-2, with 9 nucleotides matching TRBD1. After removal of 5 bases from V and 5 bases from J, the junction contained 9 bases not matched to a gene. Germline assignment: CDR1 SGHVS and CDR2 FQNEAQ. The CDR3 runs to 15 residues. The CDR3 DNA reads as TGTGCCAGCAGCGACCGGACAGGGGCCAAGTATGGCTACACCTTC. Translating it yields CASSDRTGAKYGYTF.

The rearrangement links TRBV6-5 to TRBJ1-5, with TRBD1 matching 9 bases. The CDR3 covers 15 residues. Per germline, CDR1 MNHEY and CDR2 SVGAGI. The ends lost 0 bases at V and 4 bases at J; junction bases unmatched: 1. The CDR3 here is CASSYSGQGNQPQHF. The CDR3 nucleotides are TGTGCCAGCAGTTACTCCGGACAGGGGAATCAGCCCCAGCATTTT.

This chain uses TRBV6-1 with TRBJ1-1, with TRBD1 matching over 7 bases. The CDR3 is 12 amino acids. CDR1 and CDR2 (germline): MNHNS, SASEGT. V trimming: 7 bases; J trimming: 4 bases; junction bases outside the gene matches: 3. Here the CDR3 reads CASTGGSTEAFF. DNA of the CDR3: TGTGCCAGCACAGGGGGGAGCACTGAAGCTTTCTTT.

This clone was recorded once. The chain employs TRBV6-6 and TRBJ1-5, with D maybe TRBD1 (5 bases). CDR3 size: 14 residues. V dropped 7 bases and J dropped 4 bases, with 14 bases sitting between them. The germline V gene has CDR1 MNHNY and CDR2 SVGAGI (reference sequence). The CDR3 region is CASMGVQSNQPQHF. CDR3 DNA sequence: TGTGCCAGCATGGGGGTTCAAAGTAATCAGCCCCAGCATTTT.

This clone appeared a few times. The chain couples TRBV2 to TRBJ2-1; no definite D call. With 4 bases removed from V and 9 bases from J, the gap between germline ends came to 13 bases. The CDR3 sequence is 13 residues long. The germline CDR1 and CDR2 sequences are SNHLY and FYNNEI. CDR3 region: CASSGLETFEQFF. CDR3 in DNA: TGTGCCAGCAGTGGACTTGAGACTTTTGAGCAGTTCTTC.

The chain combines TRBV7-2 with TRBJ2-2; 9 bases line up with TRBD2. V shed 4 bases, J shed 6 bases, and the junction held 6 bases outside the gene matches. The CDR3 runs 15 residues. Germline V gene data show CDR1 as SGHTA and CDR2 as FQGNSA. CDR3 in amino acids: CASSSSGLAAGELFF. Written as DNA, the CDR3 is TGTGCCAGCAGCTCCTCGGGACTAGCCGCCGGGGAGCTGTTTTTT.

The chain has TRBV6-1 and TRBJ2-1; possible D gene TRBD1, 6 bases. The V gene's germline CDR1 is MNHNS and CDR2 SASEGT. V lost 3 bases and J 7 bases, leaving 22 bases between the germline ends. CDR3 length: 17 amino acids. Here the CDR3 DNA reads TGTGCCAGCAGTGAGGCCGGGACACAGACCTTATGGAATGAGCAGTTCTTC. Translated, it gives CASSEAGTQTLWNEQFF.

For this clone: This sample includes further DNA sequences coding for the same CDR3. The chain joins TRBV28 to TRBJ2-7, with D unclear. This CDR3 is built from 12 residues. V was pared by 3 bases and J by 3 bases, with 6 bases between. Germline V gene sequence: CDR1 MDHEN, CDR2 SYDVKM. CDR3 loop: CASSFARYEQYF. CDR3 DNA sequence: TGTGCCAGCAGTTTCGCGCGCTACGAGCAGTACTTC.

This chain connects TRBV6-1 to TRBJ1-3, with TRBD1 identical over 7 bases. The ends lost 1 base at V and 0 bases at J; junction bases unmatched: 12. The CDR3 consists of 19 residues. The germline V gene encodes CDR1 MNHNS and CDR2 SASEGT. The CDR3 DNA follows: TGTGCCAGCAGTGAAGGAGGAGGCAGGGGGTTCGTCTCTGGAAACACCATATATTTT. It yields the protein CASSEGGGRGFVSGNTIYF.

The rearrangement joins TRBV6-1 to TRBJ1-2; D unclear. Germline CDR1 MNHNS, CDR2 SASEGT. The CDR3 has 14 residues. V was clipped by 2 bases and J by 3 bases, with 10 bases between them. The CDR3: CASSEQKGDYGYTF. CDR3 bases: TGTGCCAGCAGTGAACAGAAGGGTGACTATGGCTACACCTTC.

V usage is TRBV11-3 and J usage is TRBJ2-2; weak D call: TRBD1 (5 bases). In germline, CDR1 is SGHNT, CDR2 YENEEA. V lost 3 bases, J lost 6 bases, and 8 bases lay in between. The CDR3 is made up of 13 amino acids. The CDR3 DNA follows: TGTGCCAGCAGCTTCGAAGGGGCCGGGGAGCTGTTTTTT. This translates into CASSFEGAGELFF.

This chain uses TRBV11-2 with TRBJ2-7; the D is unclear. CDR3 size: 11 residues. V lost 3 bases and J lost 4, with 4 bases in between. Germline CDR1 reads SGHAT; CDR2 reads FQNNGV. CDR3 residues: CASSLYYEQYF. DNA for the CDR3: TGTGCCAGCAGCTTGTATTACGAGCAGTACTTC.

This chain connects TRBV10-2 to TRBJ1-2; D perhaps matches TRBD1 (6 bases). V was clipped by 6 bases and J by 11 bases, with 16 bases between them. The germline gives CDR1 WSHSY, CDR2 SAAADI. The length of the CDR3 is 12 residues. CDR3: CASSYGGSGYTF. CDR3 coding DNA: TGCGCCAGCAGCTACGGGGGCAGCGGGTACACCTTC.

Points on this clone: The same CDR3 is also encoded by other DNA sequences in this sample. The J gene is TRBJ1-5, the V gene TRBV7-2, with TRBD1 as a possible D gene (6 bases). Germline V gene lookup returns CDR1 SGHTA and CDR2 FQGNSA. The CDR3 runs to 14 residues. With 3 bases removed from V and 4 bases from J, the gap between germline ends came to 10 bases. CDR3 sequence (DNA): TGTGCCAGCAGCTTCAGGGGTAGGAATCAGCCCCAGCATTTT. Protein: CASSFRGRNQPQHF.

The genes are TRBV6-6 and TRBJ1-5; 8 bases are a match to TRBD1. The CDR3 covers 15 residues. The V segment lost 5 bases and the J segment 2 bases; nucleotides outside the gene matches: 5. CDR1 is MNHNY and CDR2 is SVGAGI in the germline V gene (reference sequence). CDR3 protein: CASSRGQGRNQPQHF. CDR3 in DNA: TGTGCCAGCAGTCGCGGACAGGGCCGCAATCAGCCCCAGCATTTT.

The V and J genes are TRBV10-3 and TRBJ2-7; 9 bases align to TRBD1. Germline assignment: CDR1 ENHRY and CDR2 SYGVKD. V gave up 3 bases and J gave up 4 bases; unmatched junction bases: 13. The CDR3 consists of 17 residues. For the CDR3, the DNA is TGTGCCATCAGTGAACCCAAATGGGACAGGGTTATGTACGAGCAGTACTTC. Its protein is CAISEPKWDRVMYEQYF.

The chain has TRBV10-2 and TRBJ1-1, with 7 bases lining up with TRBD1. CDR3 length equals 14 residues. Germline V gives CDR1 WSHSY, CDR2 SAAADI. Trimming at V came to 8 bases and at J to 4 bases, leaving 10 bases not matched to a gene. This CDR3 is CASGSGRGLTEAFF. In DNA form, the CDR3 reads TGCGCCAGCGGTTCGGGGAGGGGGCTCACTGAAGCTTTCTTT.

A note on this clone: The same CDR3 also results from other DNA sequences found in this sample. The gene calls are TRBV4-1 and TRBJ2-7; TRBD2 matches 8 bases. The CDR3 contains 16 residues. Trimming at V came to 4 bases and at J to 0 bases, leaving 8 bases not matched to a gene. In germline, CDR1 is MGHRA, CDR2 YSYEKL. CDR3 region: CASSPPGGGSSYEQYF. The CDR3 nucleotides are TGCGCCAGCAGCCCCCCCGGGGGGGGTAGCTCCTACGAGCAGTACTTC.

V usage is TRBV6-5 and J usage is TRBJ1-4; possibly TRBD1 for D (5 bases). The CDR3 runs 15 residues. Between the trimmed V and J ends, which lost 0 bases and 7 bases, there was a span of 12 bases. Germline V gene data show CDR1 as MNHEY and CDR2 as SVGAGI. The CDR3 spells CASSYSGTRGEKLFF. In DNA form, the CDR3 reads TGTGCCAGCAGTTACTCAGGGACCCGGGGTGAAAAACTGTTTTTT.

The V and J genes are TRBV19 and TRBJ2-3, with D maybe TRBD2 (5 bases). Germline V gene lookup returns CDR1 LNHDA and CDR2 SQIVND (reference sequence). Trimming took off 6 bases at V and 0 bases at J, with 13 bases between the two ends. The CDR3 runs 15 residues. The CDR3 DNA follows: TGTGCCAGTAGCATACTAAGGACTAGCACAGATACGCAGTATTTT. It codes for CASSILRTSTDTQYF.

This clone was observed a few times. The rearrangement joins TRBV30 to TRBJ1-5, with TRBD1 as a possible D gene (6 bases). CDR3 size: 12 residues. Germline assignment: CDR1 GTSNPN and CDR2 SVGIG (reference sequence). With 0 bases removed from V and 6 bases from J, the gap between germline ends came to 6 bases. This chain's CDR3 is CAWSVQGQPQHF. The CDR3 DNA follows: TGTGCCTGGAGTGTACAGGGTCAGCCCCAGCATTTT.

J is TRBJ2-3 and V is TRBV29-1; 7 positions agree with TRBD2. The CDR3 sequence is 16 residues long. Germline V gene data show CDR1 as SQVTM and CDR2 as ANQGSEA. V gave up 5 bases and J gave up 0 bases; unmatched junction bases: 11. This CDR3 is CSVFRGDKSSTDTQYF. As DNA, the CDR3 is TGCAGCGTTTTTCGGGGGGATAAATCTAGCACAGATACGCAGTATTTT.

The chain joins TRBV5-4 to TRBJ2-7, with D perhaps TRBD2 (5 bases). CDR1 and CDR2 (germline): SGHNT, YYREEE (reference sequence). V lost 3 bases and J lost 4, with 17 bases in between. This CDR3 has 15 amino acids. In nucleotides, the CDR3 is TGTGCCAGCAGCTCGGCGTCGAGGGCGAGGTACGAGCAGTACTTC. It translates to CASSSASRARYEQYF.

This chain links TRBV2 with TRBJ2-3; D might be TRBD2 (8 bases). This CDR3 is 15 amino acids long. V lost 4 bases, J lost 4 bases, and 15 bases lay in between. Germline CDR1 reads SNHLY; CDR2 reads FYNNEI. CDR3: CASSGQGLVADTQYF. CDR3 sequence (DNA): TGTGCCAGCAGTGGACAGGGACTAGTGGCAGATACGCAGTATTTT.